This entry lists 26 T cell receptor beta chains sequenced from one sample in a study of T cells after yellow fever vaccination. One entry per CDR3 protein results from TCRdb running MiXCR on the 5' RACE reads. Of about 170,000 distinct CDR3 sequences listed, roughly 9.6% were seen once; the top ten hold roughly a third. Sequenced material: CD8+ T cells sorted from PBMCs, taken 15 days after the yellow fever booster vaccination. These receptors all stem from a man in his late teens or twenties who received the YFV17D yellow fever vaccine.

The chain combines TRBV10-2 with TRBJ2-2, with a weak D call TRBD2 (5 bases). The CDR3 is 13 amino acids. Trimming took 3 bases from V and 7 from J, leaving 9 bases between them. Germline assignment: CDR1 WSHSY and CDR2 SAAADI. The CDR3 nucleotides read TGCGCCAGCAGTGACGCGGCGGGCGGGGAGCTGTTTTTT. It codes for CASSDAAGGELFF.

The chain joins TRBV7-9 to TRBJ2-1; 8 bases agree with TRBD2. The CDR3 runs to 15 residues. The V segment lost 5 bases and the J segment 8 bases; nucleotides outside the gene matches: 11. The V gene's germline CDR1 is SEHNR and CDR2 FQNEAQ (reference sequence). CDR3 protein: CASSPIPAGVHEQFF. The CDR3 coding sequence is TGTGCCAGCAGCCCTATTCCAGCGGGGGTGCATGAGCAGTTCTTC.

This sequence joins TRBV15 and TRBJ1-3; TRBD1 aligns across 8 bases. Germline assignment: CDR1 LNHNV and CDR2 YYDKDF (reference sequence). This CDR3 is 15 amino acids long. V lost 3 bases to trimming and J lost 0 bases; unmatched junction nucleotides: 1. CDR3 in DNA: TGTGCCACCAGCAGGGGGACAGGCTCTGGAAACACCATATATTTT. Translated, it gives CATSRGTGSGNTIYF.

In this sample, this clonotype turned up many times. V and J are TRBV5-1 and TRBJ2-3; D unclear. This CDR3 contains 14 residues. Germline CDR1 is SGHRS and CDR2 is YFSETQ. The V and J ends lost 2 bases and 6 bases respectively, with 13 bases between them. The DNA for the CDR3 is TGCGCCAGCAGCTTTATAGGTGACACTGATACGCAGTATTTT. Translated: CASSFIGDTDTQYF.

Ten or more counts support this clonotype. The chain combines TRBV29-1 with TRBJ2-7; 7 nucleotides agree with TRBD1. The CDR3 sequence is 14 residues long. With 1 base clipped from V and 2 bases from J, the junction kept 5 bases outside the gene matches. The V gene's germline CDR1 is SQVTM and CDR2 ANQGSEA. This CDR3 reads CSVEVGTVPYEQYF. CDR3 DNA: TGCAGCGTTGAAGTCGGGACAGTTCCCTACGAGCAGTACTTC.

This chain joins TRBV9 and TRBJ1-1; 7 bases map to TRBD1. Germline V CDR1 and CDR2: SGDLS, YYNGEE. The J segment lost 6 bases and the V segment lost 6 bases, leaving 11 bases of the junction unmatched. The CDR3 consists of 14 residues. CDR3 amino acids: CASTGEGAQSEAFF. Here the CDR3 DNA reads TGTGCCAGCACAGGGGAGGGGGCGCAATCTGAAGCTTTCTTT. The full variable domain, its missing parts supplied by reference TRBV9 and TRBJ1-1, is DSGVTQTPKHLITATGQRVTLRCSPRSGDLSVYWYQQSLDQGLQFLIQYYNGEERAKGNILERFSAQQFPDLHSELNLSSLELGDSALYFCASTGEGAQSEAFFGQGTRLTVV.

There are a few counts of this clonotype. The V and J genes are TRBV6-5 and TRBJ2-5, with 9 bases matching TRBD2. J gave up 0 bases and V 1 base, and 12 bases lay outside the gene matches. CDR3 length: 19 amino acids. CDR1 is MNHEY, CDR2 SVGAGI, per germline. CDR3 protein: CASSYWRAGGQEYQETQYF. The CDR3 nucleotides are TGTGCCAGCAGTTACTGGCGGGCGGGGGGGCAGGAGTACCAAGAGACCCAGTACTTC.

This clonotype has just a few counts. The rearrangement uses TRBV4-3 and TRBJ1-2; 7 nucleotides line up with TRBD1. With V trimmed by 0 bases and J by 8 bases, 12 bases remained unmatched. Germline V gives CDR1 LGHNA, CDR2 YSLEER. This CDR3 contains 16 residues. This CDR3 reads CASSQDRGDRVEGYTF. CDR3 bases: TGCGCCAGCAGCCAAGATAGGGGAGACAGGGTTGAGGGCTACACCTTC.

This chain joins TRBV27 and TRBJ2-5, with TRBD2 identical over 10 bases. Germline V gives CDR1 MNHEY, CDR2 SMNVEV (reference sequence). The junction had 12 bases not matched to a gene; V was cut back by 6 bases and J by 5 bases. The CDR3 is 16 residues long. This CDR3 reads CASRGVAGGRGETQYF. The CDR3 DNA reads TGTGCCAGCAGGGGGGTAGCGGGGGGCCGCGGGGAGACCCAGTACTTC.

The chain couples TRBV4-1 to TRBJ2-1; TRBD2 agrees at 9 bases. Germline V CDR1 and CDR2: MGHRA, YSYEKL. This CDR3 region has 18 residues. The V gene end was trimmed by 0 bases and the J gene end by 0 bases; junction bases not matched to a gene: 6. The CDR3 nucleotides read TGCGCCAGCAGCCAAGAGGAGGCGGGGGGGCCCTCCTACAATGAGCAGTTCTTC. Amino acids: CASSQEEAGGPSYNEQFF.

V gene TRBV5-1 combines with J gene TRBJ1-6; the match to TRBD1 covers 11 bases. CDR1 and CDR2 from the germline V gene are SGHRS and YFSETQ. The ends lost 0 bases at V and 3 bases at J; junction bases unmatched: 8. The CDR3 totals 19 residues. This CDR3 reads CASSLVGPGQGVYNSPLHF. The CDR3 DNA reads TGCGCCAGCAGCTTGGTGGGGCCGGGACAGGGGGTCTATAATTCACCCCTCCACTTT.

This clonotype came up a few times. The rearrangement joins TRBV9 to TRBJ2-1; TRBD2 aligns across 15 bases. J gave up 8 bases and V 4 bases, and 7 bases lay outside the gene matches. Germline V CDR1 and CDR2: SGDLS, YYNGEE. There are 16 residues in the CDR3. The CDR3 is CASSKAWTSGGDEQFF. CDR3 nucleotides: TGTGCCAGCAGCAAAGCGTGGACTAGCGGGGGGGATGAGCAGTTCTTC.

There are many counts of this clonotype. The chain is built from TRBV4-1 and TRBJ2-7; unclear D gene. The CDR3 length is 15 residues. Germline-derived CDR1 and CDR2 are MGHRA and YSYEKL. V shed 0 bases and J shed 1 base, with 10 bases lying between them. The CDR3 spells CASSQEWLTSYEQYF. CDR3 DNA: TGCGCCAGCAGCCAAGAGTGGTTAACGTCCTACGAGCAGTACTTC.

This clonotype has a handful of counts. The chain couples TRBV6-5 to TRBJ2-5, with TRBD1 identical over 8 bases. This CDR3 has 16 residues. V shed 0 bases, J shed 0 bases, and the junction held 3 bases outside the gene matches. Germline lookup yields CDR1 MNHEY and CDR2 SVGAGI. The CDR3, as DNA: TGTGCCAGCAGTTACTCTTGGACAGGGCACCAAGAGACCCAGTACTTC. This translates into CASSYSWTGHQETQYF.

This chain joins TRBV27 and TRBJ1-6; no firm D call. Germline CDR1 reads MNHEY; CDR2 reads SMNVEV (reference sequence). The CDR3 runs to 15 residues. Deletions cut 4 bases from V and 6 bases from J, with 13 bases between. As DNA, the CDR3 is TGTGCCAGCAGTTCTATCGACGGCACTAATTCACCCCTCCACTTT. Its protein is CASSSIDGTNSPLHF.

This clonotype was seen a few times. V gene TRBV12-3 or TRBV12-4 combines with J gene TRBJ2-1, with 9 bases that match TRBD2. The CDR3 consists of 14 residues. The trim removed 7 bases at V and 5 bases at J, leaving 6 bases unmatched. CDR3 DNA sequence: TGTGCCAGCATCGCGGGGGGGCTCGACAATGAGCAGTTCTTC. Translated: CASIAGGLDNEQFF.

This clonotype was found a few times. The chain has TRBV4-3 and TRBJ2-2; possibly TRBD1 or TRBD2 for D (5 bases each). CDR3 size: 14 residues. CDR1 and CDR2 (germline): LGHNA, YSLEER. The V end was cut by 1 base, the J end by 7 bases, with 10 bases between. For the CDR3, the DNA is TGCGCCAGCAGCCAAGTTTGGGACGGCGGGGAGCTGTTTTTT. It encodes CASSQVWDGGELFF.

The J gene is TRBJ1-3, the V gene TRBV9; TRBD1 matches at 8 bases. The CDR3 runs 15 residues. The V and J ends lost 0 bases and 3 bases, in that order; junction bases with no gene match: 2. Germline CDR1 SGDLS, CDR2 YYNGEE. CDR3 loop: CASSVGTGIGNTIYF. The CDR3 coding sequence is TGTGCCAGCAGCGTAGGGACAGGGATTGGAAACACCATATATTTT. Supplemented by reference TRBV9 and TRBJ1-3, the full variable domain reads DSGVTQTPKHLITATGQRVTLRCSPRSGDLSVYWYQQSLDQGLQFLIQYYNGEERAKGNILERFSAQQFPDLHSELNLSSLELGDSALYFCASSVGTGIGNTIYFGEGSWLTVV.

The table lists this clonotype with a few counts. The J gene is TRBJ2-7, the V gene TRBV15; 8 bases are a match to TRBD1. V gave up 3 bases and J gave up 2 bases; unmatched junction bases: 3. The CDR3 length is 14 residues. Germline V lookup: CDR1 LNHNV, CDR2 YYDKDF (reference sequence). The CDR3 bases are TGTGCCACCAGCAGCGGGACAGGACCCTACGAGCAGTACGTC. It codes for CATSSGTGPYEQYV.

This clonotype was observed many times. J is TRBJ2-1 and V is TRBV7-2; D not resolved. The CDR3 spans 14 residues. Germline-derived CDR1 and CDR2 are SGHTA and FQGNSA. The V gene lost 3 bases and the J gene lost 7 bases, with 13 bases spanning the gap. CDR3 loop: CASSFLTPRNEQFF. In nucleotides, the CDR3 is TGTGCCAGCAGCTTTCTGACTCCGCGGAATGAGCAGTTCTTC.

Many counts were recorded for this clonotype. This rearrangement joins TRBV5-1 to TRBJ1-2; a possible D gene is TRBD1 (6 bases). Germline-derived CDR1 and CDR2 are SGHRS and YFSETQ. The CDR3 sequence is 14 residues long. V gave up 7 bases and J gave up 5 bases, with 18 bases separating them. The CDR3 sequence: CASGPGDILYGYTF. CDR3 coding DNA: TGCGCCAGCGGTCCAGGGGACATACTATATGGCTACACCTTC.

The chain couples TRBV6-2 or TRBV6-3 to TRBJ2-1; D is perhaps TRBD2 (6 bases). CDR3 size: 15 residues. Germline V CDR1 and CDR2: MNHEY, SVGEGT. Trimming pared 3 bases from V and 4 bases from J, leaving 13 bases between. The CDR3 DNA reads as TGTGCCAGCAGTTATGCGGAGGGTCAATACAATGAGCAGTTCTTC. It translates to CASSYAEGQYNEQFF.

This clonotype was observed a handful of times. This rearrangement joins TRBV20-1 to TRBJ2-7; 8 bases agree with TRBD2. V gave up 6 bases and J gave up 4 bases; unmatched junction bases: 17. Germline lookup yields CDR1 DFQATT and CDR2 SNEGSKA (reference sequence). There are 16 residues in the CDR3. CDR3 nucleotide sequence: TGCAGTGCAACGACCGACCCTCGGGGGGGCAAGTACGAGCAGTACGTC. Its protein product is CSATTDPRGGKYEQYV.

This clonotype was seen repeatedly, ten times or more. The chain is built from TRBV3-1 and TRBJ2-5, with D unclear. The germline V and J ends were trimmed by 3 bases and 1 base, with 15 bases remaining between them. The germline V gene has CDR1 LGHDT and CDR2 YNNKEL (reference sequence). This CDR3 is built from 16 residues. This CDR3 reads CASSQVSAYPQETQYF. The CDR3, as DNA: TGTGCCAGCAGCCAGGTCTCCGCGTATCCCCAAGAGACCCAGTACTTC.

This clonotype has just a few counts. The chain joins TRBV5-8 to TRBJ1-2, with a possible D match to TRBD1 (5 bases). The germline gives CDR1 SGHTS, CDR2 YDEGEE. This CDR3 contains 13 residues. With 0 bases removed from V and 6 bases from J, the gap between germline ends came to 9 bases. The DNA of the CDR3 is TGTGCCAGCAGCTTGGGACTAGGGGATGGCTACACCTTC. Its protein product is CASSLGLGDGYTF.

This clonotype was observed a handful of times. V usage is TRBV7-2 and J usage is TRBJ2-1, with TRBD2 matching over 8 bases. Germline V gene sequence: CDR1 SGHTA, CDR2 FQGNSA. J lost 6 bases, V lost 2 bases, and 9 bases had no gene match. This CDR3 spans 16 amino acids. The CDR3 DNA follows: TGTGCCAGCAGCTTATCTGGACTAGCCCCCTTCAATGAGCAGTTCTTC. Protein sequence: CASSLSGLAPFNEQFF.